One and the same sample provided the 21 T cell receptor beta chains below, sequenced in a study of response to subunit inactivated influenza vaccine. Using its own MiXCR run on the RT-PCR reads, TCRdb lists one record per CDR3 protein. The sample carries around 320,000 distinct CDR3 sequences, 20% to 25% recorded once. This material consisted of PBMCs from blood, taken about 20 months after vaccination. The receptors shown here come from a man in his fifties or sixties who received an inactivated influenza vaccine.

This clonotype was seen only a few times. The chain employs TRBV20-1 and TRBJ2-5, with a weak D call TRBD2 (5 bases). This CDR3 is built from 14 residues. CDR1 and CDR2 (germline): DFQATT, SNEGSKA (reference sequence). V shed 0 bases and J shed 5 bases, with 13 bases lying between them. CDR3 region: CSAREQTRGETQYF. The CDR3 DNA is TGCAGTGCTAGAGAACAGACAAGAGGGGAGACCCAGTACTTC.

In nucleotides, the CDR3 is TGTGCCAGCAGCTTAGCCAGGGGATTTGGGGAGACCCAGTACTTC. Translating gives CASSLARGFGETQYF. V is TRBV7-2 and J is TRBJ2-5; a possible D gene is TRBD1 (6 bases). Between the trimmed V and J ends, which lost 0 bases and 5 bases, there was a span of 13 bases. This CDR3 is 15 amino acids long. Per germline, CDR1 SGHTA and CDR2 FQGNSA. The full variable domain, completed using reference TRBV7-2 and TRBJ2-5, is GAGVSQSPSNKVTEKGKDVELRCDPISGHTALYWYRQSLGQGLEFLIYFQGNSAPDKSGLPSDRFSAERTGGSVSTLTIQRTQQEDSAVYLCASSLARGFGETQYFGPGTRLLVL.

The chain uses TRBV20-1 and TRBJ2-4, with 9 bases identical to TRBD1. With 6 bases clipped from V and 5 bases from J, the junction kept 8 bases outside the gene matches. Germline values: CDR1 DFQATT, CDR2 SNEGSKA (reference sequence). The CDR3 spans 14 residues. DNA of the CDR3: TGCAGTGCGACATGGGACAGGGTACAAAACATTCAGTACTTC. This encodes CSATWDRVQNIQYF.

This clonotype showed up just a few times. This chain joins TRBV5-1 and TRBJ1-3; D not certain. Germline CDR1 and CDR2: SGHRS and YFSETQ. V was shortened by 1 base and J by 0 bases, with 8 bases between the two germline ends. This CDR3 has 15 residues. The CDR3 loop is CASSLPSASGNTIYF. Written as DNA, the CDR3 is TGCGCCAGCAGCTTGCCGAGCGCCTCTGGAAACACCATATATTTT.

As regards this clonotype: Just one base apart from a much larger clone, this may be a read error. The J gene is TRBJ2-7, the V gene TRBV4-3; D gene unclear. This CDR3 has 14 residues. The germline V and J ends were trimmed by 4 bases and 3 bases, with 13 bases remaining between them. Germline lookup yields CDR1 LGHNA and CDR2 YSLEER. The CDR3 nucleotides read TGCGCCAGCAGCCGAGATCTGGGGAACTACGAGCAGTACTTC. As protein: CASSRDLGNYEQYF.

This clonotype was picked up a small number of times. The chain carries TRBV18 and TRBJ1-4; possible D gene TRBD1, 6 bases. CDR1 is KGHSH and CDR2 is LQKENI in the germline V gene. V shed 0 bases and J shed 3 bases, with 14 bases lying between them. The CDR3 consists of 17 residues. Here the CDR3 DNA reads TGTGCCAGCTCACCACCCAATGCGCAGGGGTCTAATGAAAAACTGTTTTTT. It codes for CASSPPNAQGSNEKLFF.

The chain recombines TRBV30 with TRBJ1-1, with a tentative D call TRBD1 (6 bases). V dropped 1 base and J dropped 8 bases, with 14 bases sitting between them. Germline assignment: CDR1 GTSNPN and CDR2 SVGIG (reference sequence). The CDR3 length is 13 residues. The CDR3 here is CAWSGKKGGEAFF. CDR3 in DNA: TGTGCCTGGAGTGGAAAAAAAGGGGGAGAAGCTTTCTTT.

CDR3 DNA sequence: TGTGCCAGCAGCTTAAGTCCGAATGAAAAACTGTTTTTT. This codes for CASSLSPNEKLFF. The rearrangement uses TRBV7-9 and TRBJ1-4; D unclear. The CDR3 is 13 amino acids. Per germline, CDR1 SEHNR and CDR2 FQNEAQ (reference sequence). V was cut by 2 bases and J by 5 bases, with 6 bases left in between. The full variable domain, in which reference TRBV7-9 and TRBJ1-4 provide the parts outside the CDR3, is DTGVSQNPRHKITKRGQNVTFRCDPISEHNRLYWYRQTLGQGPEFLTYFQNEAQLEKSRLLSDRFSAERPKGSFSTLEIQRTEQGDSAMYLCASSLSPNEKLFFGSGTQLSVL.

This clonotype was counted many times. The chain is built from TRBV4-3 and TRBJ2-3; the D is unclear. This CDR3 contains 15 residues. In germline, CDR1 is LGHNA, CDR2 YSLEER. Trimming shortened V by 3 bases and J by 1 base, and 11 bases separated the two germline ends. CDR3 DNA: TGCGCCAGCAGCCAGAGCCCGGGCCGCACAGATACGCAGTATTTT. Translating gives CASSQSPGRTDTQYF.

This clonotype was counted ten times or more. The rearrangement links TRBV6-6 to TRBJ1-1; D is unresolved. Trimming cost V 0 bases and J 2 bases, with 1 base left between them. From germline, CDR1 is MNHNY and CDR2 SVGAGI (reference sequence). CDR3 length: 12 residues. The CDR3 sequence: CASSYSNTEAFF. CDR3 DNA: TGTGCCAGCAGTTACTCAAACACTGAAGCTTTCTTT.

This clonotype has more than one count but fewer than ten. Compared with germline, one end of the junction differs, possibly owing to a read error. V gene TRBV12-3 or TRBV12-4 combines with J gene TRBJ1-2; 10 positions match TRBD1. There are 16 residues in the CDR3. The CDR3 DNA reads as TGTGCCAGCAGTTTGCACTCCGGGACAGGGGACTATGGCTACACATTC. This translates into CASSLHSGTGDYGYTF.

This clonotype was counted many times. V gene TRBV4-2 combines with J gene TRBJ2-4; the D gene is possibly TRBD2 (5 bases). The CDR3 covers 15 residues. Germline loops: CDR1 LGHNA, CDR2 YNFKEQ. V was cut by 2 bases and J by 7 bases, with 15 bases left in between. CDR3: CASSQSRGVLNIQYF. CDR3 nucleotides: TGTGCCAGCAGCCAATCCCGGGGTGTTCTCAACATTCAGTACTTC.

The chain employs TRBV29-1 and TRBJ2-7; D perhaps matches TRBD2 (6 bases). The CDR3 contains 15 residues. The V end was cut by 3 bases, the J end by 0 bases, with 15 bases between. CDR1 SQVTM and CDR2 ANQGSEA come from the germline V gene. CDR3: CSVEGLPGSSYEQYF. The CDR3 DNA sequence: TGCAGCGTTGAGGGACTTCCCGGGAGCTCCTACGAGCAGTACTTC.

The DNA for the CDR3 is TGTGCCAGCAGCTCGTGGGGGGTGGGTGTCGGTCCCTACGAGCAGTACTTC. Encoded protein: CASSSWGVGVGPYEQYF. The chain is built from TRBV28 and TRBJ2-7; D might be TRBD2 (6 bases). Germline-derived CDR1 and CDR2 are MDHEN and SYDVKM. Trimming took off 6 bases at V and 2 bases at J, with 23 bases between the two ends. The CDR3 is 17 amino acids.

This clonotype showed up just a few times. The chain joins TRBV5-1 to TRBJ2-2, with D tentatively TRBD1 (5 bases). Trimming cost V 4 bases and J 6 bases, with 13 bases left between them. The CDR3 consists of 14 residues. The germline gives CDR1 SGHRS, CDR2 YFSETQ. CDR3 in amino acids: CASSTQGRAGELFF. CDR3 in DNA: TGCGCCAGCAGCACCCAGGGTCGGGCCGGGGAGCTGTTTTTT.

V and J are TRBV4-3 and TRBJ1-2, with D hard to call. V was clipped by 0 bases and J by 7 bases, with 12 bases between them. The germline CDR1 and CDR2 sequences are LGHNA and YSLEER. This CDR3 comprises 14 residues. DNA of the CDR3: TGCGCCAGCAGCCAAGAAAACTTGAGGGCTGGCTACACCTTC. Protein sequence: CASSQENLRAGYTF.

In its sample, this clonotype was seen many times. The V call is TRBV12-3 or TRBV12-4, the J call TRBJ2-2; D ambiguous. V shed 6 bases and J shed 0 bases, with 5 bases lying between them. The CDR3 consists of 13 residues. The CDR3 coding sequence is TGTGCCAGCAGATTTCCGAACACCGGGGAGCTGTTTTTT. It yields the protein CASRFPNTGELFF.

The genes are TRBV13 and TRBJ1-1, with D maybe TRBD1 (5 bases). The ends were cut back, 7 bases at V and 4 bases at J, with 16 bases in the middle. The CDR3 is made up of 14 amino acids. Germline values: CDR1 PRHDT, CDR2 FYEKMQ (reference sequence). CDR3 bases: TGTGCCAGCACCCACAATCGGGGCCTCACTGAAGCTTTCTTT. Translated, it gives CASTHNRGLTEAFF.

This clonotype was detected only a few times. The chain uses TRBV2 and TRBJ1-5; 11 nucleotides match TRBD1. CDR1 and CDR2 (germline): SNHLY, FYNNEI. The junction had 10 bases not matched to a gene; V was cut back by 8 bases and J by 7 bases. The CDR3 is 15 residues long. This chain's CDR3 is CASGVFGDRGQPQHF. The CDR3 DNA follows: TGTGCCAGCGGGGTATTCGGGGACAGGGGGCAGCCCCAGCATTTT.

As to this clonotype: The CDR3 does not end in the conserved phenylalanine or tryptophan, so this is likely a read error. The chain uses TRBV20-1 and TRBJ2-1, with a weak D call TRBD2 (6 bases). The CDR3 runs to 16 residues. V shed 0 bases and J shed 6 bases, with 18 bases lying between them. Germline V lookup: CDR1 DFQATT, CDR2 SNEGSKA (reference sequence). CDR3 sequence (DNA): TGCAGTGCTAGAGATCTAAACGGGAGAAGGCTCAATGAGCAGTTCGTC. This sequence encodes CSARDLNGRRLNEQFV.

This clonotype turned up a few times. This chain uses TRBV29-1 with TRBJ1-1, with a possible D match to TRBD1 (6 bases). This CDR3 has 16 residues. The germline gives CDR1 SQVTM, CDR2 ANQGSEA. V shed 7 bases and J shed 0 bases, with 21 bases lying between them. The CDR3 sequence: CSGGWWSGQLNTEAFF. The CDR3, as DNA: TGCAGCGGTGGATGGTGGTCCGGACAGCTGAACACTGAAGCTTTCTTT.